This paragraph covers one TCR beta chain sequence. What it recognizes is unknown. The naive CD8 fraction comprised CD45RO-negative cells positively selected for CCR7 and excluded terminally differentiated effector memory CD45RA+ cells. This entry belongs to a study of shared clonotypes between healthy human individuals. Study-level points and caveats: Blood was the only sampled material, and tissue repertoires likely differ.

Germline CDR1 MGHRA, CDR2 YSYEKL. The CDR3 totals 15 residues. The germline V and J ends were trimmed by 0 bases and 12 bases, with 18 bases remaining between them. TCRdb's copy holds only in-frame clones and misses some; the assay was immunoSEQ multiplex PCR. The table has hundreds of thousands of clones, around 96% seen once. The material sequenced was naive CD8+ T cells sorted from blood. This sequence was found in a woman aged 25 to 45 in good health. The genes are TRBV4-1 and TRBJ2-1; D is possibly TRBD2 (6 bases). The CDR3 reads CASSQDGRPGTGQFF. The CDR3 DNA reads as TGCGCCAGCAGCCAAGACGGTCGCCCGGGGACTGGGCAGTTCTTC.